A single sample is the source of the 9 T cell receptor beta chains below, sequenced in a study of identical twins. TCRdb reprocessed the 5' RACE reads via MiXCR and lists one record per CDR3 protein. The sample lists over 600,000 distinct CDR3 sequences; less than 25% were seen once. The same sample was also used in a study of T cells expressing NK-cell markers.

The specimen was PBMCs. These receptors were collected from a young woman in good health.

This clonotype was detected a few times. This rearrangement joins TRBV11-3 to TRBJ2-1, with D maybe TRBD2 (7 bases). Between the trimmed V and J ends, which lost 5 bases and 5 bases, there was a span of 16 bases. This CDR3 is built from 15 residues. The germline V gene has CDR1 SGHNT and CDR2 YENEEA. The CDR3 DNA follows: TGTGCCAGCAGCCTTCGGGGGGCCCGTCACAATGAGCAGTTCTTC. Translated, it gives CASSLRGARHNEQFF.

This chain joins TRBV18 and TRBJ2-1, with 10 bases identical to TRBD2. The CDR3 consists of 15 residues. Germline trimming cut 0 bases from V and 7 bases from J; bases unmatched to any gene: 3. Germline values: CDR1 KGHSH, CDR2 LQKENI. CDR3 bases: TGTGCCAGCTCACCACCGGCTAGCGGGAGAAATGAGCAGTTCTTC. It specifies CASSPPASGRNEQFF.

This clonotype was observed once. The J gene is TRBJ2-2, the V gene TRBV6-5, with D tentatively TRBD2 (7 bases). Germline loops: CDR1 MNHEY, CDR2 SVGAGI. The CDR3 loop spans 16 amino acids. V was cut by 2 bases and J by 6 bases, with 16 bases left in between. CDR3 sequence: CASSYRGGDRSGELFF. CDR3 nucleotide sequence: TGTGCCAGCAGTTACCGCGGGGGCGACCGCTCCGGGGAGCTGTTTTTT.

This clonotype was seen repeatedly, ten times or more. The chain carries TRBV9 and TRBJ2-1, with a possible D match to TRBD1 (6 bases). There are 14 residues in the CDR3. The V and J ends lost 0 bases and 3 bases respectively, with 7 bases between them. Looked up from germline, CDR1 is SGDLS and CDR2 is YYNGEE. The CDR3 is CASSVETGYNEQFF. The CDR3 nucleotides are TGTGCCAGCAGCGTAGAGACAGGCTACAATGAGCAGTTCTTC.

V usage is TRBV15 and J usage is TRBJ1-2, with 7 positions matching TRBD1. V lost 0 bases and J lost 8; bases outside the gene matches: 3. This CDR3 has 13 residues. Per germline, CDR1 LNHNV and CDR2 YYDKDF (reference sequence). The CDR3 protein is CATSRDRGGGYTF. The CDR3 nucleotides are TGTGCCACCAGCAGAGATCGAGGGGGCGGCTACACCTTC.

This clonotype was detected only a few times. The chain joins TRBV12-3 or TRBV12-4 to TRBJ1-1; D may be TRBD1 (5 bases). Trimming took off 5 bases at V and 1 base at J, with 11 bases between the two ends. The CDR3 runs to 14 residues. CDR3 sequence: CASSPRDQNTEAFF. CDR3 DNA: TGTGCCAGCAGTCCCCGGGACCAGAACACTGAAGCTTTCTTT.

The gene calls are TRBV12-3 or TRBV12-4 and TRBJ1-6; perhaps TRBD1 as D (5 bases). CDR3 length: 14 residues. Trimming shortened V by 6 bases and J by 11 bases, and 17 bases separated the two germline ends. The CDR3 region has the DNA TGTGCCAGCAGCCTCGCCGTGGGACCAACACCCCTCCACTTT. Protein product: CASSLAVGPTPLHF.

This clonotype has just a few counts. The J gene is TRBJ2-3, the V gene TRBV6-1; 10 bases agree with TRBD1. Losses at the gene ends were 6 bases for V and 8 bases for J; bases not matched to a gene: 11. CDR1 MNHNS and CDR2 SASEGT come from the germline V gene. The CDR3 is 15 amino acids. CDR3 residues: CASSQPGQGLGTQYF. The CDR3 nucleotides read TGTGCCAGCAGCCAACCGGGACAGGGGCTAGGTACGCAGTATTTT.

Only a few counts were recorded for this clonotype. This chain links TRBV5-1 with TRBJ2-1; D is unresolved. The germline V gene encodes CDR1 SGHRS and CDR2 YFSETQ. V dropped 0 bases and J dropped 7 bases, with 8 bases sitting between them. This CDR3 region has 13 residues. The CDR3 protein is CASSLGAENEQFF. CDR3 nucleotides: TGCGCCAGCAGCTTGGGTGCAGAAAATGAGCAGTTCTTC.